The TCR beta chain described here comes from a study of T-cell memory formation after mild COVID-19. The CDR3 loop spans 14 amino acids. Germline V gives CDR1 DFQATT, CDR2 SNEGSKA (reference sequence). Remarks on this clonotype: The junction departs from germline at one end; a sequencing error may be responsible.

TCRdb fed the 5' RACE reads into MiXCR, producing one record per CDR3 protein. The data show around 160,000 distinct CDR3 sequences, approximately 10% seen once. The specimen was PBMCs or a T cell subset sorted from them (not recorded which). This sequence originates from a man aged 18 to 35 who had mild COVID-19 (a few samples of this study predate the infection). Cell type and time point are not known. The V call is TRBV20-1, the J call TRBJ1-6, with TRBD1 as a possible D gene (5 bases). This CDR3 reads CSARGVGGDSPLHF. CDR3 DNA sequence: TGCAGTGCCAGAGGGGTCGGCGGGGATTCACCCCTCCACTTT.